The clone carrying this T cell receptor (beta chain) was observed many times. Its antigen is still unknown. The study made its TCR cDNA through 5'RACE template switching. That step introduced a universal primer site along with UMIs. MiXCR, applied by TCRdb to the 5' RACE reads, yields one record per CDR3 protein. The sample yields 450,000 to 650,000 distinct CDR3 sequences, 20% to 25% seen once. This sample is drawn from a study of T cells after yellow fever vaccination. Findings of the study overall: CD4 and CD8 compartments shared a small share of clonotypes, likely from convergent recombination.

The receptor was isolated from a man between 18 and 29 years old who received the YFV17D yellow fever vaccine. The sample here was PBMCs, taken 21 days after the first yellow fever vaccination.

DNA of the CDR3: TGTGCCAGCAGAAGGGGCCAAGAGACCCAGTACTTC. Amino acid sequence: CASRRGQETQYF. The V gene is TRBV12-3 or TRBV12-4, the J gene TRBJ2-5, with D maybe TRBD1 (5 bases). Trimming took 6 bases from V and 1 from J, leaving 6 bases between them. This CDR3 has 12 amino acids.